This TCR beta chain was sequenced for a study of cytomegalovirus exposure and HLA in healthy donors. The overall study: Within an early data release were tens of millions of unique TCRs drawn from HLA-typed donors. Notes on the study in general: Later analysis revealed greater clonal expansion in HLA-associated TCR beta chains than in equally common others. The authors listed 164 TCR beta chains as cytomegalovirus-associated.

Donors consisted of healthy bone marrow donors. A note on this clone: Its matching antigen is unknown.

With 60 Vbeta and 13 Jbeta primers, the PCR was carried out. Sequenced by immunoSEQ multiplex PCR; TCRdb stores in-frame clones only, minus some. The table shows 130,000 to 150,000 clones, with 65% to 75% occurring only once. This CDR3 has 15 residues. J lost 5 bases, V lost 7 bases, and 6 bases had no gene match. Germline V gene data show CDR1 as LNHDA and CDR2 as SQIVND (reference sequence). Material: PBMCs. The source is a man aged 55-75 years in good health and CMV-seronegative. V and J are TRBV19 and TRBJ2-7, with 15 bases aligning to TRBD2. CDR3 nucleotide sequence: TGTGCCAGTATCCCAGGACTAGCGGGAGGGAACGAGCAGTACTTC. It translates to CASIPGLAGGNEQYF.